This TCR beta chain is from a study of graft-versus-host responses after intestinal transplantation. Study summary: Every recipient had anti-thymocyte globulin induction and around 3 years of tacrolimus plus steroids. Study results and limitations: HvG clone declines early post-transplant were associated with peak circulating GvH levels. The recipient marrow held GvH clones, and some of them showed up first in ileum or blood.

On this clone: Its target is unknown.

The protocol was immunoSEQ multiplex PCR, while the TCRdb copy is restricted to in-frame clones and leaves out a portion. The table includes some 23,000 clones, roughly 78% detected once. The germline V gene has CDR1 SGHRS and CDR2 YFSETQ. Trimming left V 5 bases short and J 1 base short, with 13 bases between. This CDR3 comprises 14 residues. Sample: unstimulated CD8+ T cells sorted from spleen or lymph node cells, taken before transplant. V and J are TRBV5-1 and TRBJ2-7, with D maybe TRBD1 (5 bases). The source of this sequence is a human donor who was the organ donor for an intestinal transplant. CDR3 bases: TGCGCCAGCAGAGATCCGACAGCTTCCTACGAGCAGTACTTC. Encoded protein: CASRDPTASYEQYF.